The next 11 T cell receptor beta chains were all read from a single sample in a study of T cells in Graves' hyperthyroidism and ophthalmopathy. Authors of the study amplified TCR beta CDR3 regions from RNA transcripts. The primer set for the first-round RT-PCR of the TCR CDR3 was HTBI. One entry per CDR3 protein results from TCRdb running MiXCR on the multiplex PCR reads. The sample lists fewer than 850,000 distinct CDR3 sequences, about 18% occurring once. What was sequenced was blood. Receptor source: a man aged 45 to 65 with Graves' hyperthyroidism.

This clonotype was seen a handful of times. V usage is TRBV7-9 and J usage is TRBJ1-1; no clear D gene. Trimming took off 7 bases at V and 8 bases at J, with 17 bases between the two ends. Germline assignment: CDR1 SEHNR and CDR2 FQNEAQ (reference sequence). CDR3 length: 13 amino acids. In DNA form, the CDR3 reads TGTGCCAGCACCAGGACCCAACCCATCGAAGCTTTCTTT. Translated, it gives CASTRTQPIEAFF.

In its sample, this clonotype was seen many times. This chain uses TRBV12-3 or TRBV12-4 with TRBJ2-3, with 7 bases aligning to TRBD1. The CDR3 sequence is 15 residues long. Trimming took 3 bases from V and 0 from J; bases not matched to a gene: 3. The CDR3 reads CASSFRQGSTDTQYF. The DNA for the CDR3 is TGTGCCAGCAGTTTCCGACAGGGAAGCACAGATACGCAGTATTTT.

This clonotype was recorded at least ten times. The genes are TRBV27 and TRBJ2-1; D call uncertain. Germline V lookup: CDR1 MNHEY, CDR2 SMNVEV (reference sequence). Trimming took 5 bases from V and 6 from J, leaving 11 bases between them. This CDR3 is 13 amino acids long. The CDR3 region is CASSPSLLNEQFF. CDR3 in DNA: TGTGCCAGCAGTCCAAGCCTTCTCAATGAGCAGTTCTTC.

The chain has TRBV28 and TRBJ1-1; D remains unclear. Looked up from germline, CDR1 is MDHEN and CDR2 is SYDVKM. The CDR3 spans 15 residues. Trimming left V 5 bases short and J 1 base short, with 14 bases between. The CDR3 sequence: CASSPNRVPNTEAFF. For the CDR3, the DNA is TGTGCCAGCAGTCCAAACCGGGTCCCGAACACTGAAGCTTTCTTT. The complete variable domain, with remaining parts taken from reference TRBV28 and TRBJ1-1, reads DVKVTQSSRYLVKRTGEKVFLECVQDMDHENMFWYRQDPGLGLRLIYFSYDVKMKEKGDIPEGYSVSREKKERFSLILESASTNQTSMYLCASSPNRVPNTEAFFGQGTRLTVV.

This clonotype was counted ten times or more. The chain couples TRBV15 to TRBJ2-7; weak D call: TRBD2 (6 bases). Germline V gene lookup returns CDR1 LNHNV and CDR2 YYDKDF (reference sequence). V was pared by 1 base and J by 1 base, with 8 bases between. The CDR3 is 14 residues long. The CDR3 region is CATSRGGESYEQYF. DNA for the CDR3: TGTGCCACCAGCAGAGGGGGGGAATCCTACGAGCAGTACTTC.

The chain uses TRBV20-1 and TRBJ1-1, with TRBD1 matching 9 bases. The germline gives CDR1 DFQATT, CDR2 SNEGSKA (reference sequence). The V and J ends lost 0 bases and 0 bases, in that order; junction bases with no gene match: 2. This CDR3 is built from 15 residues. CDR3 residues: CSARDWTGVNTEAFF. The DNA for the CDR3 is TGCAGTGCTAGAGATTGGACAGGGGTGAACACTGAAGCTTTCTTT.

This clonotype was seen at least ten times. The chain combines TRBV7-8 with TRBJ1-6; 9 nucleotides line up with TRBD1. The CDR3 consists of 15 residues. Germline trimming cut 6 bases from V and 9 bases from J; bases unmatched to any gene: 9. Germline CDR1 and CDR2: SGHVS and FQNEAQ. Here the CDR3 reads CASRITGGGGSPLHF. The CDR3 coding sequence is TGTGCCAGCAGAATTACAGGGGGCGGTGGTTCACCCCTCCACTTT.

To note about this clonotype: One junction end disagrees with the germline gene, perhaps due to a read error. The genes are TRBV6-5 and TRBJ2-5; D perhaps matches TRBD2 (5 bases). The CDR3 covers 11 residues. CDR1 MNHEY and CDR2 SVGAGI come from the germline V gene. CDR3: CASSYRAEVHF. For the CDR3, the DNA is TGTGCCAGCAGTTACCGGGCGGAGGTCCACTTC.

The V gene is TRBV7-3, the J gene TRBJ2-2, with TRBD2 matching over 9 bases. The J segment lost 6 bases and the V segment lost 2 bases, leaving 7 bases of the junction unmatched. Germline CDR1 reads SGHTA; CDR2 reads FQGTGA. The CDR3 consists of 16 residues. CDR3 bases: TGTGCCAGCAGCTTATCTGGGACTAGCAGATCCGGGGAGCTGTTTTTT. The encoded protein is CASSLSGTSRSGELFF.

The rearrangement links TRBV24-1 to TRBJ2-7; 8 bases line up with TRBD1. V gave up 4 bases and J gave up 0 bases; unmatched junction bases: 7. Germline V gives CDR1 KGHDR, CDR2 SFDVKD. The CDR3 consists of 16 residues. The DNA for the CDR3 is TGTGCCACCAGTGACCCGGGACAGGTAAGCTCCTACGAGCAGTACTTC. Translation gives CATSDPGQVSSYEQYF.

This clonotype was picked up a small number of times. This rearrangement joins TRBV6-2 or TRBV6-3 to TRBJ2-1; 9 bases are shared with TRBD2. The CDR3 runs 15 residues. V trimming: 6 bases; J trimming: 9 bases; junction bases outside the gene matches: 12. In germline, CDR1 is MNHEY, CDR2 SVGEGT. The CDR3, as DNA: TGTGCCAGCAGGATACTAGCGGGTAGGGCGGGTGAGCAGTTCTTC. It translates to CASRILAGRAGEQFF.